A selection of T cell receptor beta chains follows, all from one sample in a study of radiation and T cells in renal cell carcinoma. Profiling relied on immunoSEQ multiplex PCR, and the TCRdb table lists in-frame clones only, not all of them. Altogether some 76,000 clones are present, roughly 82% being singletons, with the ten largest covering 5.8%. The specimen comprised blood, sampled from a patient whose treatment included radiotherapy and nephrectomy. The receptor set was obtained from a man in his 60s with renal cell carcinoma. Each CDR3 is given with its conserved first and last residue. The D gene is left open where the match is weak. Clone size is given for some rows only: seen once, a few or many times, or a class if the clone is expanded.

J gene: TRBJ2-1; clone size: -; V gene: TRBV5-1; D gene: TRBD2; CDR3 protein: CASIELAGAPYNEQFF; CDR3 DNA: TGCGCCAGCATAGAACTAGCGGGAGCCCCCTACAATGAGCAGTTCTTC
J gene: TRBJ2-3; clone size: -; V gene: TRBV5-1; D gene: -; CDR3 protein: CASSLTHRATDTQYF; CDR3 DNA: TGCGCCAGCAGCTTGACCCACAGGGCCACAGATACGCAGTATTTT
J gene: TRBJ1-4; clone size: -; V gene: TRBV11-2; D gene: -; CDR3 protein: CASSLVGEDNEKLFF; CDR3 DNA: TGTGCCAGCAGCTTAGTCGGGGAAGATAATGAAAAACTGTTTTTT
J gene: TRBJ2-1; clone size: -; V gene: TRBV19; D gene: -; CDR3 protein: CASSPSGRGGGNEQFF; CDR3 DNA: TGTGCCAGTAGTCCGTCTGGACGGGGAGGGGGGAATGAGCAGTTCTTC
J gene: TRBJ1-2; clone size: once; V gene: TRBV5-1; D gene: TRBD1; CDR3 protein: CASSTTGGQYPNYGYTF; CDR3 DNA: TGCGCCAGCAGCACCACAGGGGGCCAATATCCTAACTATGGCTACACCTTC
J gene: TRBJ2-7; clone size: -; V gene: TRBV7-8; D gene: -; CDR3 protein: CASSLTTGPLSYEQYF; CDR3 DNA: TGTGCCAGCAGCCTCACTACTGGACCACTCTCCTACGAGCAGTACTTC
J gene: TRBJ2-1; clone size: -; V gene: TRBV11-2; D gene: -; CDR3 protein: CASSFRGLESNEQFF; CDR3 DNA: TGTGCCAGCAGCTTCAGAGGCCTCGAATCCAATGAGCAGTTCTTC
J gene: TRBJ2-7; clone size: -; V gene: TRBV4-3; D gene: -; CDR3 protein: CASSQGLLGGSYEQYF; CDR3 DNA: TGCGCCAGCAGCCAAGGACTCCTCGGAGGTTCCTACGAGCAGTACTTC
J gene: TRBJ1-1; clone size: once; V gene: TRBV5-4; D gene: -; CDR3 protein: CASSTILNTEAFF; CDR3 DNA: TGTGCCAGCAGCACTATACTAAACACTGAAGCTTTCTTT
J gene: TRBJ2-1; clone size: -; V gene: TRBV28; D gene: -; CDR3 protein: CASRSVGSYNEQFF; CDR3 DNA: TGTGCCAGCAGATCAGTTGGGTCCTACAATGAGCAGTTCTTC
J gene: TRBJ2-2; clone size: -; V gene: TRBV10-3; D gene: TRBD1; CDR3 protein: CATKGTATGELFF; CDR3 DNA: TGTGCCACGAAGGGGACAGCCACCGGGGAGCTGTTTTTT
J gene: TRBJ1-1; clone size: few; V gene: TRBV29-1; D gene: -; CDR3 protein: CSVDFGVSHSEAFF; CDR3 DNA: TGCAGCGTTGATTTCGGGGTCTCTCACTCTGAAGCTTTCTTT
J gene: TRBJ2-5; clone size: -; V gene: TRBV6-7; D gene: -; CDR3 protein: CASSYLPHRENETQYF; CDR3 DNA: TGTGCCAGCAGTTACCTCCCCCACAGGGAGAATGAGACCCAGTACTTC